The TCR beta chain under discussion was sequenced for a study of T cells in Graves' hyperthyroidism and ophthalmopathy. Amplification targeted TCR beta CDR3 regions from RNA transcripts. A first-round RT-PCR of the TCR CDR3 used the HTBI primer set. MiXCR, run by TCRdb on the multiplex PCR reads, gives a single entry per CDR3 protein. The profile shows approximately 400,000 distinct CDR3 sequences, around 16% of them singletons. This clonotype was recorded once. The junction shows a germline mismatch at one end, possibly a read error. Newly diagnosed hyperthyroidism patients aged 18 to 65 years had disease lasting under 2 months. Exclusion of a patient resulted from uncontrolled infection, other autoimmune disease, pregnancy or lactation. CDR1 and CDR2 (germline): LGHNA, YNFKEQ. CDR3 size: 14 residues.

The sample comprised blood. The gene calls are TRBV4-2 and TRBJ2-5, with D perhaps matching TRBD2 (6 bases). This TCR was sampled from a woman aged 18-29 years with Graves' hyperthyroidism that later progressed to Graves' ophthalmopathy. The chain's CDR3 is CASSQEGPGETQYF. CDR3 DNA: TGTGCCAGCAGCCAAGAGGGGCCGGGAGAGACGCAGTACTTC.